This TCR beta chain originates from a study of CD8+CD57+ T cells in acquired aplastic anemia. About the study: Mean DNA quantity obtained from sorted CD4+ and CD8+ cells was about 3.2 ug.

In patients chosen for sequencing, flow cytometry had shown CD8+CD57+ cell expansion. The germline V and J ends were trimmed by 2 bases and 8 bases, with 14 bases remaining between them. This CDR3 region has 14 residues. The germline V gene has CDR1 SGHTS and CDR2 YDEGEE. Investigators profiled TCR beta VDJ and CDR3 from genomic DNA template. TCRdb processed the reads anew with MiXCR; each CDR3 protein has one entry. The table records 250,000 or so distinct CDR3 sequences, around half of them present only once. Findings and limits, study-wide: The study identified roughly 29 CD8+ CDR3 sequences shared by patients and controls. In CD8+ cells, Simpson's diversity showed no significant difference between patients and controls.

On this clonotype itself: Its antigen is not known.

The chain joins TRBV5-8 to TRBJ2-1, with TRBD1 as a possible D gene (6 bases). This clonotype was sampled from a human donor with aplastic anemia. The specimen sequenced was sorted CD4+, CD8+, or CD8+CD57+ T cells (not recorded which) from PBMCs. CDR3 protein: CASSFKTRQDEQFF. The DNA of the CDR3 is TGTGCCAGCAGCTTCAAGACGCGACAGGATGAGCAGTTCTTC.